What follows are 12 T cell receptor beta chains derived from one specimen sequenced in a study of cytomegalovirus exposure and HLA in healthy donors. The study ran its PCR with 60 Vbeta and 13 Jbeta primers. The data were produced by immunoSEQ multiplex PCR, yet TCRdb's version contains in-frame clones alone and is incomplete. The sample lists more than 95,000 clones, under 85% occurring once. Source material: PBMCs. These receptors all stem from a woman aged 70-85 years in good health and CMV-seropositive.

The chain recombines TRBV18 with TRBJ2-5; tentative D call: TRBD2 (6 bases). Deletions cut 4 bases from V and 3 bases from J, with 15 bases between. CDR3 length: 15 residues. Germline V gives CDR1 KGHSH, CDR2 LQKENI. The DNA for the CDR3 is TGTGCCAGCTCACGAGTGGAGGGGATAGAAGAGACCCAGTACTTC. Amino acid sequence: CASSRVEGIEETQYF.

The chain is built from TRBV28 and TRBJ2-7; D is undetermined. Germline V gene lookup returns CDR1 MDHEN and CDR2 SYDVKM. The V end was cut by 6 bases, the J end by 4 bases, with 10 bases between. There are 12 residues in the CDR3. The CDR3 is CASSPPGYEQYF. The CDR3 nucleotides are TGTGCCAGCAGCCCCCCCGGGTACGAGCAGTACTTC.

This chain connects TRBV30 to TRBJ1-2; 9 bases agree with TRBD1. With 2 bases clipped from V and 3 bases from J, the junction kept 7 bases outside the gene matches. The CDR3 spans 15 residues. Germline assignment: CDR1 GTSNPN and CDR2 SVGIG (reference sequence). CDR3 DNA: TGTGCCTGGAGTCGACAGGGGGTAGAGGACTATGGCTACACCTTC. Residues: CAWSRQGVEDYGYTF. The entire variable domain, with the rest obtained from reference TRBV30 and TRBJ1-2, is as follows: SQTIHQWPATLVQPVGSPLSLECTVEGTSNPNLYWYRQAAGRGLQLLFYSVGIGQISSEVPQNLSASRPQDRQFILSSKKLLLSDSGFYLCAWSRQGVEDYGYTFGSGTRLTVV.

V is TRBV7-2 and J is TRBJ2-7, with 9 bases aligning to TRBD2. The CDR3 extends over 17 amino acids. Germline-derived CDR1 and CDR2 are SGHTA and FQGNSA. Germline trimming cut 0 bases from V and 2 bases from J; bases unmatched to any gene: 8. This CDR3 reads CASSLASGGLTTYEQYF. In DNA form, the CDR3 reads TGTGCCAGCAGCTTAGCTAGCGGGGGTCTAACTACCTACGAGCAGTACTTC.

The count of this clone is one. The DNA for the CDR3 is TGCGCCAGCAGCCAAACAGGGGTGAACACCGGGGAGCTGTTTTTT. Encoded protein: CASSQTGVNTGELFF. The chain joins TRBV5-1 to TRBJ2-2, with 7 nucleotides matching TRBD1. Germline loops: CDR1 SGHRS, CDR2 YFSETQ. This CDR3 region has 15 residues. The ends lost 4 bases at V and 1 base at J; junction bases unmatched: 4.

CDR3 in amino acids: CASSLSTSSYNSPLHF. CDR3 sequence (DNA): TGTGCCAGCAGCTTGAGTACCAGCTCCTATAATTCACCCCTCCACTTT. The V gene is TRBV5-6, the J gene TRBJ1-6; no reliable D call. This CDR3 comprises 16 residues. Deletions cut 1 base from V and 0 bases from J, with 8 bases between. In germline, CDR1 is SGHDT, CDR2 YYEEEE.

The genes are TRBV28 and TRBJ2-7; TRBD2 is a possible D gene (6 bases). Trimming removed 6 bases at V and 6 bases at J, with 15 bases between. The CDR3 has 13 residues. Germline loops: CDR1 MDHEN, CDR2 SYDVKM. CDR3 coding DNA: TGTGCCAGCAGATGGGAGGTTGTTGGCGAGCAGTACTTC. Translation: CASRWEVVGEQYF.

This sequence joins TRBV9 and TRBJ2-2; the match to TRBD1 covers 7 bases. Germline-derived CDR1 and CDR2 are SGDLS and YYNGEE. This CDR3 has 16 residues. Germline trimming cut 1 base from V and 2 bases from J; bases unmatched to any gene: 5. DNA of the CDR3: TGTGCCAGCAGCGTAACGGCAGGGGGAAACACCGGGGAGCTGTTTTTT. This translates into CASSVTAGGNTGELFF.

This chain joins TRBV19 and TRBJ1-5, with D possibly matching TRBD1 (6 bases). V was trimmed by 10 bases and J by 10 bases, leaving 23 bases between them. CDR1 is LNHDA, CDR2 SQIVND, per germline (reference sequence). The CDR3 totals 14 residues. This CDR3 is CAIGAGGWGNPQHF. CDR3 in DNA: TGTGCCATTGGGGCGGGGGGCTGGGGGAATCCCCAGCATTTT.

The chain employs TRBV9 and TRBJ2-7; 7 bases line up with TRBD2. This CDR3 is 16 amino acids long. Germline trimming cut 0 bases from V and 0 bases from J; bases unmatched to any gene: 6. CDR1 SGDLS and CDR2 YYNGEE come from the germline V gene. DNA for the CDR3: TGTGCCAGCAGCGTAGCGGGGGGTGCTAGCTCCTACGAGCAGTACTTC. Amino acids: CASSVAGGASSYEQYF.

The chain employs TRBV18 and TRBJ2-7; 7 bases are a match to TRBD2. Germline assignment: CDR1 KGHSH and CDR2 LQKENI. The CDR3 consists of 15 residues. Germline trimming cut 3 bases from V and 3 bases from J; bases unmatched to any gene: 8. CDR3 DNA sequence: TGTGCCAGCTCACCCGTAAGGGCGGGAGTCTACGAGCAGTACTTC. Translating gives CASSPVRAGVYEQYF.

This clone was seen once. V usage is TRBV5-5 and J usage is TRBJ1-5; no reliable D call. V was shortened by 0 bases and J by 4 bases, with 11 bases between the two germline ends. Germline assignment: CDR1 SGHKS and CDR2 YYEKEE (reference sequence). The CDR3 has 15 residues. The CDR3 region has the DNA TGTGCCAGCAGCTTGGGGTCAGCGGGAAATCAGCCCCAGCATTTT. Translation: CASSLGSAGNQPQHF.